The 27 T cell receptor beta chains below were found in one sample sequenced in a study of T cell clonality in common variable immunodeficiency. Study conclusions and caveats: Fewer deletions and N-nucleotide insertions were reportedly seen in common variable immunodeficiency TCR beta sequences.

Sequencing was performed with immunoSEQ multiplex PCR; in TCRdb, only in-frame clones are kept and a portion is missing. The specimen has some 17,000 clones, none found just once. Their antigens remain unidentified. The sequenced sample was peripheral blood mononuclear cells. The receptors were gathered from a human donor with common variable immunodeficiency.

This clone was observed a handful of times. The missing CDR3 end, 3 residues past where the read stops, is filled in from the germline J gene. The chain is built from TRBV7-9 and TRBJ2-2; D may match TRBD1 or TRBD2 (5 bases each). CDR1 and CDR2 (germline): SEHNR, FQNEAQ (reference sequence). V was clipped by 1 base and J by 8 bases, with 11 bases between them. The CDR3 totals 14 residues. CDR3 amino acids: CASSLGGVSGELFF. The part of the CDR3 DNA that was read is TGTGCCAGCAGCTTAGGAGGGGTGTCGGGGGAG.

This clone was seen a handful of times. The read falls 3 residues short of the CDR3 end, and the missing part is taken from the germline J gene. The chain uses TRBV7-8 and TRBJ2-3; D is possibly TRBD2 (6 bases). Germline V lookup: CDR1 SGHVS, CDR2 FQNEAQ. V shed 6 bases and J shed 1 base, with 11 bases lying between them. This CDR3 is 14 amino acids long. CDR3 DNA, as far as it was read: TGTGCCAGCAGGTACTCGGGGGGCACAGATACG. Amino acid sequence: CASRYSGGTDT. In full, the CDR3 reads CASRYSGGTDTQYF. Filled out from reference TRBV7-8 and TRBJ2-3, the complete variable domain reads GAGVSQSPRYKVAKRGQDVALRCDPISGHVSLFWYQQALGQGPEFLTYFQNEAQLDKSGLPSDRFFAERPEGSVSTLKIQRTQQEDSAVYLCASRYSGGTDTQYFGPGTRLTVL.

Notes on this clone: The missing CDR3 end, 3 residues past where the read stops, is filled in from the germline J gene. V gene TRBV18 combines with J gene TRBJ1-3; D ambiguous. V lost 6 bases to trimming and J lost 0 bases, with 18 bases between them. CDR1 and CDR2 (germline): KGHSH, LQKENI. The CDR3 totals 17 residues. CDR3 protein: CASSPVQASASGNTIYF. Partial CDR3 DNA: TGTGCCAGCTCCCCTGTGCAGGCGTCAGCCTCTGGAAACACC.

This clone came up a few times. The read terminates 3 residues ahead of where the CDR3 ends, so the germline J gene completes it. The genes are TRBV7-8 and TRBJ2-3; D unresolved. Germline lookup yields CDR1 SGHVS and CDR2 FQNEAQ. The CDR3 runs to 14 residues. The V end lost 5 bases, the J end lost 0 bases, and 9 bases lay between the germline ends. Partial CDR3 DNA: TGTGCCAGCAGCGGCTTTGGCAGCACAGATACG. It translates to CASSGFGSTDT. The whole CDR3 is CASSGFGSTDTQYF.

As to this clone: The read ends 3 residues before the CDR3 terminus; that terminus is restored from the germline J gene. The chain recombines TRBV7-9 with TRBJ1-4; 7 bases are a match to TRBD1. Looked up from germline, CDR1 is SEHNR and CDR2 is FQNEAQ (reference sequence). The CDR3 runs 14 residues. After removal of 8 bases from V and 8 bases from J, the junction contained 11 bases not matched to a gene. The DNA read from the CDR3 is TGTGCCAGCCGACCGGACAGGTGGGGCGAAAAA. This gives the protein CASRPDRWGEK. The CDR3 as a whole reads CASRPDRWGEKLFF.

This clone has more than one count but fewer than ten. The CDR3 is cut off 3 residues early in the read; its end comes from the germline J gene. The chain carries TRBV6-1 and TRBJ1-2, with D tentatively TRBD1 (5 bases). This CDR3 has 14 amino acids. Trimming left V 4 bases short and J 4 bases short, with 13 bases between. Per germline, CDR1 MNHNS and CDR2 SASEGT. The CDR3 loop reads CASSADSTSYGYTF. CDR3 bases read: TGTGCCAGCAGTGCTGACAGCACCAGCTATGGC.

A few counts support this clone. The read falls 3 residues short of the CDR3 end, and the missing part is taken from the germline J gene. The chain combines TRBV19 with TRBJ2-2; TRBD2 aligns across 13 bases. The CDR3 consists of 21 residues. In germline, CDR1 is LNHDA, CDR2 SQIVND (reference sequence). V was pared by 4 bases and J by 4 bases, with 18 bases of the junction left unmatched. CDR3 bases read: TGTGCCAGTAGTACTCCCGGCAGAACTAGCGGGAGGGCCCGTGGCACCGGGGAG. Protein product: CASSTPGRTSGRARGTGE. The complete CDR3 reads CASSTPGRTSGRARGTGELFF.

This clone was counted many times. From the germline J gene comes the end of the CDR3, since the read stops 3 residues before it. V is TRBV18 and J is TRBJ2-1; 10 bases align to TRBD2. The length of the CDR3 is 15 residues. Germline CDR1 KGHSH, CDR2 LQKENI. The junction had 6 bases not matched to a gene; V was cut back by 2 bases and J by 8 bases. The sequenced CDR3 bases are TGTGCCAGCTCACCAGCTAGCGGGAGTGGGGATGAG. This translates into CASSPASGSGDE. The entire CDR3 protein reads CASSPASGSGDEQFF.

Only a few counts were recorded for this clone. The CDR3 end falls 3 residues outside the read, so it is completed with the germline J gene. The rearrangement uses TRBV7-2 and TRBJ2-1; 8 bases are a match to TRBD2. Germline CDR1 is SGHTA and CDR2 is FQGNSA. Unmatched junction bases numbered 8, after V lost 1 base and J lost 9 bases. The CDR3 runs 15 residues. The CDR3 sequence: CASSLGTGTRSEQFF. CDR3 bases read: TGTGCCAGCAGCTTAGGAACCGGGACTAGAAGTGAG.

The part of the CDR3 DNA that was read is TGCGCCAGTGGACAGCAGAGCTCCTACAATGAG. This gives the protein CASGQQSSYNE. The full CDR3 is CASGQQSSYNEQFF. This rearrangement joins TRBV5-1 to TRBJ2-1, with D perhaps matching TRBD1 (6 bases). The read falls 3 residues short of the CDR3 end, and the missing part is taken from the germline J gene. With 8 bases removed from V and 0 bases from J, the gap between germline ends came to 12 bases. CDR3 length: 14 residues. Germline lookup yields CDR1 SGHRS and CDR2 YFSETQ.

This clone came up many times. The read comes to an end 3 residues before the CDR3 does, leaving the germline J gene to fill in the end. The J gene is TRBJ2-2, the V gene TRBV5-1, with D tentatively TRBD1 (6 bases). This CDR3 is built from 16 residues. Trimming took off 0 bases at V and 1 base at J, with 10 bases between the two ends. CDR1 and CDR2 from the germline V gene are SGHRS and YFSETQ. The CDR3 here is CASSLGGGLNTGELFF. CDR3 DNA, as far as it was read: TGCGCCAGCAGCTTGGGTGGGGGCTTGAACACCGGGGAG.

Comments on this clone: The read terminates 3 residues ahead of where the CDR3 ends, so the germline J gene completes it. The chain combines TRBV7-2 with TRBJ2-3, with D tentatively TRBD1 (6 bases). CDR3 size: 14 residues. V lost 5 bases to trimming and J lost 4 bases, with 13 bases between them. CDR1 and CDR2 from the germline V gene are SGHTA and FQGNSA. The sequenced part of the CDR3 DNA is TGTGCCAGCAGCGAACAGGGTTTAGCAGATACG. Translating it yields CASSEQGLADT. From start to end, the CDR3 is CASSEQGLADTQYF. The whole variable domain, remainder taken from reference TRBV7-2 and TRBJ2-3, is GAGVSQSPSNKVTEKGKDVELRCDPISGHTALYWYRQSLGQGLEFLIYFQGNSAPDKSGLPSDRFSAERTGGSVSTLTIQRTQQEDSAVYLCASSEQGLADTQYFGPGTRLTVL.

Only a few counts were recorded for this clone. The CDR3 end falls 3 residues outside the read, so it is completed with the germline J gene. V gene TRBV19 combines with J gene TRBJ1-4, with D maybe TRBD1 (6 bases). The ends were cut back, 5 bases at V and 8 bases at J, with 21 bases in the middle. The germline V gene encodes CDR1 LNHDA and CDR2 SQIVND (reference sequence). The CDR3 spans 16 residues. The CDR3 is CASSAMTGPGREKLFF. The CDR3 bases that were read are TGTGCCAGTAGTGCCATGACAGGTCCGGGACGAGAAAAA.

In the case of this clone: The missing CDR3 end, 3 residues past where the read stops, is filled in from the germline J gene. V is TRBV20-1 and J is TRBJ2-1, with D perhaps matching TRBD2 (6 bases). CDR3 length equals 16 residues. Germline CDR1 reads DFQATT; CDR2 reads SNEGSKA (reference sequence). With 0 bases removed from V and 0 bases from J, the gap between germline ends came to 12 bases. The CDR3 reads CSAREEAGLSYNEQFF. CDR3 bases read: TGCAGTGCTAGAGAGGAAGCGGGCCTCTCCTACAATGAG.

About this clone: The CDR3 end falls 3 residues outside the read, so it is completed with the germline J gene. This chain connects TRBV19 to TRBJ2-5, with a weak D call TRBD1 (6 bases). V was cut by 7 bases and J by 5 bases, with 20 bases left in between. Germline V gives CDR1 LNHDA, CDR2 SQIVND (reference sequence). This CDR3 spans 15 amino acids. This chain's CDR3 is CASTDRPGPLETQYF. CDR3 bases read: TGTGCCAGTACTGACAGGCCCGGCCCATTGGAGACC.

About this clone itself: The CDR3 end lies 3 residues beyond the end of the read and is filled in from the germline J gene. This chain uses TRBV6-1 with TRBJ1-4, with TRBD1 matching over 7 bases. Germline loops: CDR1 MNHNS, CDR2 SASEGT. The length of the CDR3 is 15 residues. Unmatched junction bases numbered 9, after V lost 4 bases and J lost 7 bases. CDR3 amino acids: CASSVGQAVTEKLFF. CDR3 bases read: TGTGCCAGCAGTGTCGGACAGGCGGTGACTGAAAAA.

This clone has a handful of counts. The CDR3 extends 3 residues past the end of the read, so its final part is completed from the germline J gene. The V gene is TRBV7-2, the J gene TRBJ2-2; 7 nucleotides align to TRBD2. The CDR3 spans 15 residues. Per germline, CDR1 SGHTA and CDR2 FQGNSA. J gave up 5 bases and V 8 bases, and 11 bases lay outside the gene matches. CDR3 region: CASFLGLGATGELFF. Partial CDR3 DNA: TGTGCCAGCTTCCTTGGACTAGGCGCTACCGGGGAG.

This clone was found a few times. Sequencing ends 3 residues short of the CDR3 end; the germline J gene provides the rest. This chain uses TRBV20-1 with TRBJ2-5; D remains unclear. Germline CDR1 and CDR2: DFQATT and SNEGSKA (reference sequence). V lost 3 bases and J 5 bases, leaving 7 bases between the germline ends. The CDR3 runs 11 residues. CDR3 residues: CSASPPETQYF. The CDR3 DNA, read in part, is TGCAGTGCTAGTCCCCCGGAGACC.

The sample holds a few counts of this clone. The read stops 3 residues short of the end of the CDR3; the missing end is completed from the germline J gene. This chain joins TRBV4-2 and TRBJ2-7; TRBD2 aligns across 7 bases. Losses at the gene ends were 1 base for V and 6 bases for J; bases not matched to a gene: 3. From germline, CDR1 is LGHNA and CDR2 YNFKEQ. The CDR3 is 13 residues long. The CDR3 here is CASSQGGEGEQYF. The CDR3 bases that were read are TGTGCCAGCAGCCAAGGAGGGGAGGGCGAG.

As for this clone: The read ends 3 residues early relative to the CDR3; the germline J gene fills the gap. The rearrangement uses TRBV7-2 and TRBJ2-3; D unclear. CDR1 is SGHTA and CDR2 is FQGNSA in the germline V gene. Between the trimmed V and J ends, which lost 6 bases and 3 bases, there was a span of 16 bases. The CDR3 totals 15 residues. CDR3 DNA (partial): TGTGCCAGCAGTTCAGATCGACTGAAGACAGATACG. This encodes CASSSDRLKTDT. The full-length CDR3 reads as CASSSDRLKTDTQYF.

This clone was detected ten times or more. The CDR3 goes on 3 residues after the read ends, and that part is filled in from the germline J gene. J is TRBJ2-7 and V is TRBV6-2 or TRBV6-3; TRBD2 agrees at 7 bases. Germline V gene lookup returns CDR1 MNHEY and CDR2 SVGEGT. The CDR3 consists of 17 residues. The junction had 14 bases not matched to a gene; V was cut back by 6 bases and J by 0 bases. CDR3 residues: CASSQPTSPRSSYEQYF. The part of the CDR3 DNA that was read is TGTGCCAGCAGCCAACCGACTAGCCCCAGAAGCTCCTACGAG.

This clone appeared many times. Read data end 3 residues before the CDR3 end; the end is taken from the germline J gene. The V gene is TRBV19, the J gene TRBJ2-5; 13 bases align to TRBD2. The CDR3 sequence is 16 residues long. Germline assignment: CDR1 LNHDA and CDR2 SQIVND (reference sequence). V lost 5 bases, J lost 1 base, and 4 bases stayed unmatched. The CDR3 here is CASSRLAGGLQETQYF. CDR3 DNA (partial): TGTGCCAGTAGTCGACTAGCGGGAGGACTCCAAGAGACC.

In regard to this clone: The sequence runs out 3 residues before the end of the CDR3; the remainder is reconstructed from the germline J gene. This rearrangement joins TRBV5-1 to TRBJ2-5; 12 bases match TRBD1. The junction had 7 bases not matched to a gene; V was cut back by 0 bases and J by 4 bases. The CDR3 totals 17 residues. Germline V lookup: CDR1 SGHRS, CDR2 YFSETQ. The DNA read from the CDR3 is TGCGCCAGCAGCTTGGTGCCGGGACAGGGGGCAGGAGAGACC. It codes for CASSLVPGQGAGET. The full CDR3 protein reads CASSLVPGQGAGETQYF.

For this clone: The DNA ends 3 residues before the CDR3 does, and the rest of the CDR3 is filled in from the germline J gene. This sequence joins TRBV5-1 and TRBJ2-3; D is possibly TRBD2 (6 bases). V was cut by 4 bases and J by 6 bases, with 15 bases left in between. The CDR3 is 14 residues long. The germline V gene has CDR1 SGHRS and CDR2 YFSETQ. The CDR3 reads CASSPGSAGDTQYF. The covered CDR3 bases are TGCGCCAGCAGCCCCGGGAGTGCGGGGGATACG. The variable domain in full, with the rest retrieved from reference TRBV5-1 and TRBJ2-3, is KAGVTQTPRYLIKTRGQQVTLSCSPISGHRSVSWYQQTPGQGLQFLFEYFSETQRNKGNFPGRFSGRQFSNSRSEMNVSTLELGDSALYLCASSPGSAGDTQYFGPGTRLTVL.

At least ten counts were recorded for this clone. The read ends 3 residues shy of where the CDR3 ends; the end is completed using the germline J gene. This chain joins TRBV18 and TRBJ1-5, with unresolved D. From germline, CDR1 is KGHSH and CDR2 LQKENI. V shed 3 bases and J shed 2 bases, with 11 bases lying between them. CDR3 length: 15 amino acids. The covered CDR3 bases are TGTGCCAGCTCACCGGCAGGAGTGGGCAATCAGCCC. Amino acids: CASSPAGVGNQP. The CDR3 reads in full as CASSPAGVGNQPQHF.

In regard to this clone: The read terminates 3 residues before the CDR3 end, so the remaining end is supplied by the germline J gene. V usage is TRBV18 and J usage is TRBJ2-7, with a tentative D call TRBD1 (6 bases). The CDR3 contains 16 residues. Deletions cut 1 base from V and 2 bases from J, with 15 bases between. Germline V CDR1 and CDR2: KGHSH, LQKENI. Incomplete CDR3 DNA: TGTGCCAGCTCACCACAAGGGGGTCAGATCCCCTACGAG. Translation: CASSPQGGQIPYE. The entire CDR3 sequence reads CASSPQGGQIPYEQYF.

This clone has only a few counts. The read is 3 residues too short to cover the CDR3 end, so that end is filled in from the germline J gene. The V and J genes are TRBV6-1 and TRBJ1-1; TRBD1 might be the D (6 bases). Trimming pared 2 bases from V and 7 bases from J, leaving 17 bases between. CDR1 and CDR2 from the germline V gene are MNHNS and SASEGT. CDR3 length equals 15 residues. The sequenced CDR3 bases are TGTGCCAGCAGTGAAAAAGGTACAGGGCATCTTGAA. Translated: CASSEKGTGHLE. The whole CDR3 region reads CASSEKGTGHLEAFF.